This T cell receptor (beta chain) was recorded in a study of OX40 agonist ivuxolimab in advanced cancers. At the level of the study: Patients undergoing dose escalation presented with hepatocellular carcinoma, melanoma, renal cell or head and neck cancer.

Repertoires were generated with immunoSEQ multiplex PCR, while TCRdb's copy carries only in-frame clones and drops some. The sample comprises 45,000 to 65,000 clones, more than 85% of which are singletons, and around 15% rests with the top ten. Details on this clone: Its antigen is unidentified.

The CDR3 spans 15 residues. Per germline, CDR1 SGHRS and CDR2 YFSETQ. V was clipped by 0 bases and J by 0 bases, with 9 bases between them. Overall study results and limits: Averaged across samples, CD8+ T cells carried more expanded clones than CD4+ did. Antigens targeted by the expanded peripheral T cells were not determined.

This TCR was recovered from an adult with an advanced solid tumor such as melanoma, head and neck, liver or kidney cancer. The chain employs TRBV5-1 and TRBJ1-1, with D hard to call. The sequences come from CD4+ or CD8+ T cells sorted from blood, collected in a trial of the OX40 agonist ivuxolimab. The CDR3 nucleotides read TGCGCCAGCAGCTTGGTCGGGAGCTTGAACACTGAAGCTTTCTTT. Amino acids: CASSLVGSLNTEAFF.